The rows below give T cell receptor beta chains drawn from one sample of a study of T cells in Graves' hyperthyroidism and ophthalmopathy. In TCRdb, the multiplex PCR reads were re-called with MiXCR into one record per CDR3 protein. The data hold roughly 710,000 distinct CDR3 sequences, with 30% to 40% observed a single time. Sequenced: blood. The receptors derive from a woman between 35 and 50 years old with Graves' hyperthyroidism. Each CDR3 is given with its conserved first and last residue.

j_gene,v_gene,CDR3aa
TRBJ1-1,TRBV25-1,CATSDRGSEAFF
TRBJ1-1,TRBV29-1,CSVLQGAGEEAFF
TRBJ2-7,TRBV10-3,CATGESNYEQYF
TRBJ1-1,TRBV5-5,CASSFFEGAAFF
TRBJ2-5,TRBV5-6,CASSGVGGDTQYF
TRBJ2-7,TRBV7-9,CASSQGVGTYEQYF
TRBJ2-2,TRBV19,CASSNRGGNTNTGELFF
TRBJ1-3,TRBV7-8,CASSPDRARWNTIYF
TRBJ1-4,TRBV11-2,CASSQRGTGTELFF
TRBJ2-7,TRBV2,CASTEGAGVIGEQYF
TRBJ1-1,TRBV10-3,CASSRDGRNTEAFF
TRBJ2-7,TRBV6-1,CASSAGHGLAGVQYF
TRBJ2-5,TRBV19,CASSNPDGETQYF
TRBJ1-2,TRBV6-5,CASSTLGGGSVVYTF
TRBJ1-1,TRBV29-1,CSVAGGGHTEAFF
TRBJ2-5,TRBV7-8,CASSSRLAGGQETQYF
TRBJ2-1,TRBV7-2,CASSPGGTGRREQFF
TRBJ2-2,TRBV19,CASSSGLAVNTGELFF
TRBJ1-2,TRBV25-1,CASSEWIGTNYGYTF
TRBJ1-4,TRBV6-1,CATQLGGATNEKLFF
TRBJ2-5,TRBV10-1,CASSKDRDQETQYF
TRBJ2-5,TRBV28,CASSWNGVGQYF
TRBJ2-7,TRBV7-2,CASNPVTGLGEQYF
TRBJ2-2,TRBV29-1,CSAKTGELFF
TRBJ2-7,TRBV10-3,CAISARGGPYEQYF